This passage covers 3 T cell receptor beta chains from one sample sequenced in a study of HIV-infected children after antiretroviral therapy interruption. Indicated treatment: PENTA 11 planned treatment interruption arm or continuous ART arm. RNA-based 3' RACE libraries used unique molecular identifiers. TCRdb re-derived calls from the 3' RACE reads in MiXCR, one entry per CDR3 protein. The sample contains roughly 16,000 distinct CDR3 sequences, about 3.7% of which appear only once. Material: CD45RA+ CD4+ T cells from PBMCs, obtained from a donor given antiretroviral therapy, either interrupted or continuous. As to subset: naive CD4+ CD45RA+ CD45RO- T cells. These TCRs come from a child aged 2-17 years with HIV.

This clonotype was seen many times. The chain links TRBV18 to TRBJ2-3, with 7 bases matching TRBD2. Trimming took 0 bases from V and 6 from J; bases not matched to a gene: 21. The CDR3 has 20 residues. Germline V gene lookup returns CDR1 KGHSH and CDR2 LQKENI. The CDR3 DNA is TGTGCCAGCTCACCACCGGCACTATCCTATGCGGGGACTACATCGGATACGCAGTATTTT. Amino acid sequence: CASSPPALSYAGTTSDTQYF.

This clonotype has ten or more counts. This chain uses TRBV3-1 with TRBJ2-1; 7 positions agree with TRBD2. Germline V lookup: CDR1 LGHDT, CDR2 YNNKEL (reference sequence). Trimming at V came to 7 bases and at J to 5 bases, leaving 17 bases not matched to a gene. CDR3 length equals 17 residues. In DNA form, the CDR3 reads TGTGCCAGCACCCCGGGGAGTGGGGGGGGTCACGACAATGAGCAGTTCTTC. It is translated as CASTPGSGGGHDNEQFF.

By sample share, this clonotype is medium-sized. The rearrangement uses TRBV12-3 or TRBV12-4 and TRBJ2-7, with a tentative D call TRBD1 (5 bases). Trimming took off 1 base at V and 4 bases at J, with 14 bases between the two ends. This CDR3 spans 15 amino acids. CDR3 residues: CASSLGAGRMYEQYF. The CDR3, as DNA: TGTGCCAGCAGTTTAGGGGCAGGGCGAATGTACGAGCAGTACTTC.